Only a few counts were recorded for the clone carrying this TCR beta chain. The antigen remains unidentified. The data derive from a study of vaccination and CD4 T cells after COVID-19. The overall study: Diagnosis preceded the drawing of post-COVID samples by a median approximately 100 days (range 35 to 161).

At the Johns Hopkins FTIC core, DNA taken from cultured CD4+ T cells was sequenced by way of the Oncomine TCR Beta short-read assay. TCRdb recomputed calls from the PCR reads with MiXCR, one row per CDR3 protein. This sample has 15,000 to 20,000 distinct CDR3 sequences, with about 46% found just once. Treatment given: roughly 10-day PBMC culture with coronavirus spike peptide pools or control peptides (ViraFEST assay). The CDR3 consists of 15 residues. Germline V gene data show CDR1 as SGHVS and CDR2 as FNYEAQ. V shed 5 bases and J 3 bases; nucleotides not matched to a gene: 7. The sample consisted of CD4+ T cells from blood, cultured in vitro. The receptor was derived from a human donor who had recovered from COVID-19. The chain uses TRBV7-6 and TRBJ2-3; 8 bases map to TRBD1. The chain's CDR3 is CASSGRQGLTDTQYF. In DNA form, the CDR3 reads TGTGCCAGCAGCGGGCGACAGGGGTTGACAGATACGCAGTATTTT.